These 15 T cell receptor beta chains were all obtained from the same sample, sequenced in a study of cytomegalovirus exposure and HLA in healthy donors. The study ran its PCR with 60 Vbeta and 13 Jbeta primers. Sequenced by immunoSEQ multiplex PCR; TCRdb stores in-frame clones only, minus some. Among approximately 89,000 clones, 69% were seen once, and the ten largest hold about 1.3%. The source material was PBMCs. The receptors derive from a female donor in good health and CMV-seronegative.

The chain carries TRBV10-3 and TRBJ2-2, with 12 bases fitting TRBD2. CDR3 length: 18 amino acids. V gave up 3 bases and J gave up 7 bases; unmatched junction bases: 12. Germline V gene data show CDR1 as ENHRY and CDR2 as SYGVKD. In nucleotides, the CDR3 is TGTGCCATCAGTGATGCGGGGCTAGCGGGAGGGCCTGGCGGGGAGCTGTTTTTT. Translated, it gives CAISDAGLAGGPGGELFF.

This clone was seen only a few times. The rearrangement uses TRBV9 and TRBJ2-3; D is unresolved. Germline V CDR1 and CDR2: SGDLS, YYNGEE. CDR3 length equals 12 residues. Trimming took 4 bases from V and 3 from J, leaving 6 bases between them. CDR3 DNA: TGTGCCAGCAGCTCCCATACAGATACGCAGTATTTT. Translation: CASSSHTDTQYF. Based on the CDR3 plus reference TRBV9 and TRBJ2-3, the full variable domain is DSGVTQTPKHLITATGQRVTLRCSPRSGDLSVYWYQQSLDQGLQFLIQYYNGEERAKGNILERFSAQQFPDLHSELNLSSLELGDSALYFCASSSHTDTQYFGPGTRLTVL.

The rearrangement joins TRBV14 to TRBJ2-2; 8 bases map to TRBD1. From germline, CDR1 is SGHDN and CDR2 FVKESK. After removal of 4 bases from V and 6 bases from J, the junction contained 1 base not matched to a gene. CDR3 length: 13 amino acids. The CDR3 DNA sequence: TGTGCCAGCAGCCCACAGGGGGCCGGGGAGCTGTTTTTT. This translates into CASSPQGAGELFF.

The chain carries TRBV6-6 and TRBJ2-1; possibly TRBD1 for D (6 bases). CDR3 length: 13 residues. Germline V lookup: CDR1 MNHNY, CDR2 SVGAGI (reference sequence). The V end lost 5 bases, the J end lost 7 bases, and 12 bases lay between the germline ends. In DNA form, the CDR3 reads TGTGCCAGCAGTATCCAGGGGATGAATGAGCAGTTCTTC. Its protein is CASSIQGMNEQFF.

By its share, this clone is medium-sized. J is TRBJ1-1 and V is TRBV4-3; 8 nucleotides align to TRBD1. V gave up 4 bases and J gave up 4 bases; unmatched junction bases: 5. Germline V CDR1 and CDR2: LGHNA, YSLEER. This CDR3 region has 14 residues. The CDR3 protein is CASSPGTGITEAFF. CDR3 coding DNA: TGCGCCAGCAGCCCCGGGACAGGAATCACTGAAGCTTTCTTT.

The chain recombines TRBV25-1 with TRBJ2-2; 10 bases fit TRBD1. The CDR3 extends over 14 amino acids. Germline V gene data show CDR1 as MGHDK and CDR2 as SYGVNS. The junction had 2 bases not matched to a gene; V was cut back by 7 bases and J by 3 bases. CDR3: CASIGQGDTGELFF. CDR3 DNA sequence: TGTGCCAGCATAGGACAGGGGGACACCGGGGAGCTGTTTTTT.

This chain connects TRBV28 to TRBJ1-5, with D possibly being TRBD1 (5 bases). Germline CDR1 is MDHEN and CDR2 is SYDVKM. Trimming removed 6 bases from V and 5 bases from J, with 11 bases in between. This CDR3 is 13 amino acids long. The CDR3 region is CASRAAGHQPQHF. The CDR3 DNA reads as TGTGCCAGCAGAGCAGCGGGGCATCAGCCCCAGCATTTT.

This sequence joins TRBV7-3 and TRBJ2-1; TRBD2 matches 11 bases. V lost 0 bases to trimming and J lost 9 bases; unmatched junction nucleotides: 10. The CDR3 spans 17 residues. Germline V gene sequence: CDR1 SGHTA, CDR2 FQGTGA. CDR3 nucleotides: TGTGCCAGCAGCTTAACGTCTGGGCTAGCGGGAGGCGGTGAGCAGTTCTTC. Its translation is CASSLTSGLAGGGEQFF.

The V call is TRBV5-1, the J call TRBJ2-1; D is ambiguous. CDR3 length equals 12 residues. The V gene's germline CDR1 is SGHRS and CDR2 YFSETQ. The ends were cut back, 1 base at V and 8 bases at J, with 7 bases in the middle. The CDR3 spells CASSLPQDEQFF. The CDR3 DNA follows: TGCGCCAGCAGCTTGCCCCAGGATGAGCAGTTCTTC. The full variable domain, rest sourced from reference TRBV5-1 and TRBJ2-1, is KAGVTQTPRYLIKTRGQQVTLSCSPISGHRSVSWYQQTPGQGLQFLFEYFSETQRNKGNFPGRFSGRQFSNSRSEMNVSTLELGDSALYLCASSLPQDEQFFGPGTRLTVL.

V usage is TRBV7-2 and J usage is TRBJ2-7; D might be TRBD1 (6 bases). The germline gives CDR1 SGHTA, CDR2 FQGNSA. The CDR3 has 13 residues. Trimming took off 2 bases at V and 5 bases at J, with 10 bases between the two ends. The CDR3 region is CASSLSRQDEQYF. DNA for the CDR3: TGTGCCAGCAGCTTAAGTCGACAGGACGAGCAGTACTTC.

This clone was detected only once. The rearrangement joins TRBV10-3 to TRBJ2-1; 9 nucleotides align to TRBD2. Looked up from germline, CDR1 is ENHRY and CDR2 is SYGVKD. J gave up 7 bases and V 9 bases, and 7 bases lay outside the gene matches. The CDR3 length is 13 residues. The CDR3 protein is CAIQREVDNEQFF. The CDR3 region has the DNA TGTGCCATTCAGCGGGAGGTAGATAATGAGCAGTTCTTC.

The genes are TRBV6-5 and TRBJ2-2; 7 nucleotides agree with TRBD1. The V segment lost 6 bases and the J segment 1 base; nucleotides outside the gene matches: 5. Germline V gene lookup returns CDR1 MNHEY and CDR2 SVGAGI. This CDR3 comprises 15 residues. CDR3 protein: CASRKTGRNTGELFF. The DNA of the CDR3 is TGTGCCAGCAGGAAGACAGGGAGGAACACCGGGGAGCTGTTTTTT.

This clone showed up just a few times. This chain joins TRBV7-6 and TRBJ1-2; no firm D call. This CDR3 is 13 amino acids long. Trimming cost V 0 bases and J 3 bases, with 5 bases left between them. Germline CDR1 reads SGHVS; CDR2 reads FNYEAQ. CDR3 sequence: CASSLARDYGYTF. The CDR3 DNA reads TGTGCCAGCAGCTTAGCGCGGGACTATGGCTACACCTTC.

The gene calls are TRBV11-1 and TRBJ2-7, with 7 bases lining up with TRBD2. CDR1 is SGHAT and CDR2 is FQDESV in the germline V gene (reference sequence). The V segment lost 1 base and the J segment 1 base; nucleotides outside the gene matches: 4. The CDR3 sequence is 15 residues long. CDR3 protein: CASSLEGLTSYEQYF. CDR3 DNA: TGTGCCAGCAGCTTAGAGGGACTAACATCCTACGAGCAGTACTTC.

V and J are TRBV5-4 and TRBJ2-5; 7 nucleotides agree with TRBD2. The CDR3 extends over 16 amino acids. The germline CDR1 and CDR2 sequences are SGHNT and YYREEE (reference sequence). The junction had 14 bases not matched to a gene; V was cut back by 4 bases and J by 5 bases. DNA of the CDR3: TGTGCCAGCAGCGTCCGGCGGGAGCCTCGGCGGGAGACCCAGTACTTC. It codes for CASSVRREPRRETQYF. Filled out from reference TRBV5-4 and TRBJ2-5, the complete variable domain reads ETGVTQSPTHLIKTRGQQVTLRCSSQSGHNTVSWYQQALGQGPQFIFQYYREEENGRGNFPPRFSGLQFPNYSSELNVNALELDDSALYLCASSVRREPRRETQYFGPGTRLLVL.